The 27 T cell receptor beta chains reported below all come from one sample, sequenced in a study of cytomegalovirus exposure and HLA in healthy donors. With 60 Vbeta and 13 Jbeta primers, the PCR was carried out. Using immunoSEQ multiplex PCR, the repertoire was profiled, and TCRdb retains in-frame clones only, with some absent. Of over 250,000 clones listed, more than 55% were seen once; the top ten hold about 2.2%. Sequenced: PBMCs. These receptor sequences come from a female donor in good health and CMV-seronegative.

The rearrangement links TRBV11-2 to TRBJ2-1; tentatively, D is TRBD2 (7 bases). The CDR3 covers 17 residues. Germline V gives CDR1 SGHAT, CDR2 FQNNGV. V lost 2 bases, J lost 7 bases, and 21 bases lay in between. Here the CDR3 reads CASSLKGGGENINEQFF. The CDR3 DNA reads as TGTGCCAGCAGCTTAAAGGGGGGGGGCGAGAACATTAATGAGCAGTTCTTC.

The chain has TRBV28 and TRBJ1-1, with a weak D call TRBD1 (6 bases). This CDR3 is 15 amino acids long. V was shortened by 5 bases and J by 8 bases, with 21 bases between the two germline ends. CDR1 and CDR2 from the germline V gene are MDHEN and SYDVKM. As DNA, the CDR3 is TGTGCCAGCAGTCCCCGGGACAAAGGTCCCACCGAAGCTTTCTTT. Protein product: CASSPRDKGPTEAFF.

In this sample, this clone turned up a few times. This sequence joins TRBV29-1 and TRBJ1-3, with D maybe TRBD1 (6 bases). Looked up from germline, CDR1 is SQVTM and CDR2 is ANQGSEA. Trimming shortened V by 8 bases and J by 2 bases, and 13 bases separated the two germline ends. This CDR3 region has 13 residues. CDR3 in DNA: TGCAGCTTCAAGGACAGTACTGGAAACACCATATATTTT. Translating gives CSFKDSTGNTIYF.

The rearrangement uses TRBV13 and TRBJ1-4; D possibly corresponds to TRBD1 (5 bases). Germline V lookup: CDR1 PRHDT, CDR2 FYEKMQ (reference sequence). V shed 2 bases and J shed 0 bases, with 16 bases lying between them. The CDR3 extends over 18 amino acids. CDR3 coding DNA: TGTGCCAGCAGCTTACTAGGACAAACAGATGCAACTAATGAAAAACTGTTTTTT. This translates into CASSLLGQTDATNEKLFF.

This clone was counted once. The chain uses TRBV6-1 and TRBJ2-7; TRBD1 matches at 7 bases. V was pared by 6 bases and J by 4 bases, with 3 bases of the junction left unmatched. This CDR3 is built from 12 residues. The germline V gene encodes CDR1 MNHNS and CDR2 SASEGT. The CDR3 spells CASRGQLYEQYF. In DNA form, the CDR3 reads TGTGCCAGCAGGGGACAGCTATACGAGCAGTACTTC.

The genes are TRBV10-3 and TRBJ1-3; 10 positions agree with TRBD1. Germline CDR1 reads ENHRY; CDR2 reads SYGVKD. The CDR3 is 14 amino acids. Trimming removed 3 bases from V and 10 bases from J; junction bases left unmatched: 6. The CDR3 region has the DNA TGTGCCATCAGTGAAGGGACAGGGGTGTCTACCATATATTTT. Protein: CAISEGTGVSTIYF.

The chain carries TRBV7-7 and TRBJ2-1; 14 bases map to TRBD2. Trimming removed 4 bases from V and 10 bases from J; junction bases left unmatched: 6. Germline V gives CDR1 SSHAT, CDR2 FNYEAQ (reference sequence). The CDR3 has 15 residues. CDR3 DNA sequence: TGTGCCAGCAGCTCGGGACTAGCGGGAGACAGCGAGCAGTTCTTC. Its translation is CASSSGLAGDSEQFF.

This chain joins TRBV5-6 and TRBJ1-2, with unresolved D. Germline CDR1 is SGHDT and CDR2 is YYEEEE. The CDR3 covers 12 residues. V was trimmed by 5 bases and J by 8 bases, leaving 13 bases between them. CDR3 bases: TGTGCCAGCAGTTCCGGGGAGCGAGGCTACACCTTC. It codes for CASSSGERGYTF. Complete variable domain (other parts from reference TRBV5-6 and TRBJ1-2): DAGVTQSPTHLIKTRGQQVTLRCSPKSGHDTVSWYQQALGQGPQFIFQYYEEEERQRGNFPDRFSGHQFPNYSSELNVNALLLGDSALYLCASSSGERGYTFGSGTRLTVV.

A few counts support this clone. This rearrangement joins TRBV25-1 to TRBJ2-1; D unclear. The V gene lost 0 bases and the J gene lost 9 bases, with 18 bases spanning the gap. The CDR3 consists of 16 residues. Looked up from germline, CDR1 is MGHDK and CDR2 is SYGVNS. The CDR3: CASSEYKPVSAVEQFF. The CDR3, as DNA: TGTGCCAGCAGTGAATATAAACCTGTGAGTGCGGTTGAGCAGTTCTTC. Combining the CDR3 with reference TRBV25-1 and TRBJ2-1 gives the whole variable domain EADIYQTPRYLVIGTGKKITLECSQTMGHDKMYWYQQDPGMELHLIHYSYGVNSTEKGDLSSESTVSRIRTEHFPLTLESARPSHTSQYLCASSEYKPVSAVEQFFGPGTRLTVL.

This chain links TRBV4-1 with TRBJ1-1, with D maybe TRBD1 (5 bases). The CDR3 consists of 14 residues. V lost 8 bases, J lost 0 bases, and 13 bases lay in between. CDR1 and CDR2 (germline): MGHRA, YSYEKL. CDR3 coding DNA: TGCGCCAGCCGACTAGGGACCCTGAACACTGAAGCTTTCTTT. This gives the protein CASRLGTLNTEAFF.

The rearrangement joins TRBV30 to TRBJ1-5, with 9 bases fitting TRBD1. Germline V lookup: CDR1 GTSNPN, CDR2 SVGIG (reference sequence). CDR3 length: 15 residues. Unmatched junction bases numbered 7, after V lost 3 bases and J lost 4 bases. The CDR3 spells CAWRTQGARNQPQHF. DNA of the CDR3: TGTGCCTGGAGAACACAGGGGGCGCGGAATCAGCCCCAGCATTTT. Variable domain in full (rest from reference TRBV30 and TRBJ1-5): SQTIHQWPATLVQPVGSPLSLECTVEGTSNPNLYWYRQAAGRGLQLLFYSVGIGQISSEVPQNLSASRPQDRQFILSSKKLLLSDSGFYLCAWRTQGARNQPQHFGDGTRLSIL.

Comment on this clone: A read error may produce the germline difference seen at one junction end. This chain uses TRBV7-9 with TRBJ1-5; 7 nucleotides align to TRBD1. Germline V gene lookup returns CDR1 SEHNR and CDR2 FQNEAQ (reference sequence). The CDR3 has 14 amino acids. CDR3 sequence reads: CSSSPTTGVQPQHF. In DNA form, the CDR3 reads TGTTCCAGCAGCCCAACAACAGGGGTTCAGCCCCAGCATTTT.

The sample holds a few counts of this clone. The gene calls are TRBV5-6 and TRBJ2-2; 7 nucleotides line up with TRBD1. Per germline, CDR1 SGHDT and CDR2 YYEEEE. The junction had 6 bases not matched to a gene; V was cut back by 1 base and J by 3 bases. The CDR3 consists of 16 residues. This CDR3 reads CASSLWGQTYTGELFF. CDR3 nucleotide sequence: TGTGCCAGCAGCTTGTGGGGACAGACTTACACCGGGGAGCTGTTTTTT.

This chain uses TRBV6-1 with TRBJ2-7; TRBD1 matches 8 bases. The ends lost 6 bases at V and 2 bases at J; junction bases unmatched: 9. Germline V lookup: CDR1 MNHNS, CDR2 SASEGT. The CDR3 totals 15 residues. The CDR3 is CASSAYRGQAYEQYF. CDR3 DNA sequence: TGTGCCAGCAGCGCCTACAGGGGACAGGCCTACGAGCAGTACTTC.

CDR3 sequence (DNA): TGTGCCAGCAGCCCACGGACTGAATTGTTTTATGGCTACACCTTC. It codes for CASSPRTELFYGYTF. The J gene is TRBJ1-2, the V gene TRBV7-8; D is undetermined. CDR3 length equals 15 residues. V gave up 5 bases and J gave up 5 bases, with 18 bases separating them. Germline loops: CDR1 SGHVS, CDR2 FQNEAQ.

This chain joins TRBV4-1 and TRBJ1-6, with D perhaps TRBD1 (6 bases). Trimming removed 0 bases at V and 7 bases at J, with 19 bases between. CDR1 is MGHRA, CDR2 YSYEKL, per germline. The length of the CDR3 is 18 residues. The CDR3 here is CASSQEFPGAGFNSPLHF. CDR3 nucleotide sequence: TGCGCCAGCAGCCAAGAATTCCCAGGGGCCGGTTTCAATTCACCCCTCCACTTT.

The sample holds one count of this clone. The chain couples TRBV7-2 to TRBJ2-7; a weak D match, TRBD1 (5 bases). This CDR3 is built from 15 residues. Germline V gene data show CDR1 as SGHTA and CDR2 as FQGNSA. V shed 1 base and J shed 1 base, with 11 bases lying between them. The CDR3 is CASSLVPDRSYEQYF. The CDR3 nucleotides read TGTGCCAGCAGCTTAGTCCCCGACAGATCCTACGAGCAGTACTTC.

The genes are TRBV5-1 and TRBJ2-2, with D perhaps matching TRBD2 (6 bases). Per germline, CDR1 SGHRS and CDR2 YFSETQ. The CDR3 contains 15 residues. Trimming shortened V by 0 bases and J by 3 bases, and 9 bases separated the two germline ends. The CDR3 spells CASSLEGLYTGELFF. In DNA, the CDR3 is TGCGCCAGCAGCTTGGAGGGACTCTACACCGGGGAGCTGTTTTTT.

The V and J genes are TRBV13 and TRBJ2-1; the match to TRBD2 covers 12 bases. J lost 8 bases, V lost 4 bases, and 9 bases had no gene match. CDR1 and CDR2 from the germline V gene are PRHDT and FYEKMQ (reference sequence). The CDR3 loop spans 16 amino acids. The CDR3 coding sequence is TGTGCCAGCAGCTGGAGTCTAGCGGGAGGGCCGGATGAGCAGTTCTTC. It specifies CASSWSLAGGPDEQFF.

This chain connects TRBV27 to TRBJ2-3, with D possibly matching TRBD2 (5 bases). The CDR3 totals 19 residues. The germline CDR1 and CDR2 sequences are MNHEY and SMNVEV (reference sequence). The V end lost 2 bases, the J end lost 0 bases, and 21 bases lay between the germline ends. CDR3: CASSLLLSTGSDSTDTQYF. In DNA form, the CDR3 reads TGTGCCAGCAGTTTACTCCTATCCACGGGATCGGATAGCACAGATACGCAGTATTTT.

The chain uses TRBV5-1 and TRBJ1-1, with D unresolved. Trimming removed 2 bases at V and 4 bases at J, with 9 bases between. The germline CDR1 and CDR2 sequences are SGHRS and YFSETQ. The CDR3 contains 13 residues. CDR3 in amino acids: CASSFPWSTEAFF. The CDR3 nucleotides are TGCGCCAGCAGCTTTCCTTGGAGCACTGAAGCTTTCTTT.

The chain recombines TRBV6-4 with TRBJ2-6; D gene ambiguous. The V end was cut by 5 bases, the J end by 1 base, with 9 bases between. Germline V lookup: CDR1 MRHNA, CDR2 SNTAGT. This CDR3 region has 15 residues. The DNA of the CDR3 is TGTGCCAGCAGTCTAACCCCGTCTGGGGCCAACGTCCTGACTTTC. Its protein product is CASSLTPSGANVLTF.

This chain links TRBV6-5 with TRBJ2-5; 8 nucleotides match TRBD2. The CDR3 is 13 residues long. The J segment lost 9 bases and the V segment lost 6 bases, leaving 9 bases of the junction unmatched. In germline, CDR1 is MNHEY, CDR2 SVGAGI. The CDR3 sequence: CASSGAGGGPQYF. The CDR3 coding sequence is TGTGCCAGCAGCGGGGCGGGGGGAGGCCCCCAGTACTTC.

The CDR3 DNA follows: TGCGCCAGCAGCTTGATCGGGGGCGAGCAGTACTTC. It yields the protein CASSLIGGEQYF. The rearrangement joins TRBV5-1 to TRBJ2-7, with D maybe TRBD2 (6 bases). V was cut by 1 base and J by 6 bases, with 8 bases left in between. This CDR3 has 12 residues. Germline CDR1 is SGHRS and CDR2 is YFSETQ.

The CDR3 sequence: CASSLKGVGETQYF. The DNA for the CDR3 is TGTGCCAGCAGCTTGAAGGGGGTCGGAGAGACCCAGTACTTC. This chain links TRBV5-4 with TRBJ2-5; D may be TRBD1 (6 bases). The V end lost 1 base, the J end lost 4 bases, and 11 bases lay between the germline ends. CDR1 is SGHNT, CDR2 YYREEE, per germline (reference sequence). The CDR3 is 14 residues long. Full variable domain (rest looked up from reference TRBV5-4 and TRBJ2-5): ETGVTQSPTHLIKTRGQQVTLRCSSQSGHNTVSWYQQALGQGPQFIFQYYREEENGRGNFPPRFSGLQFPNYSSELNVNALELDDSALYLCASSLKGVGETQYFGPGTRLLVL.

This clone has more than one count but fewer than ten. The V call is TRBV28, the J call TRBJ2-7; TRBD2 agrees at 7 bases. The CDR3 loop spans 14 amino acids. J was trimmed by 3 bases and V by 6 bases; bases with no gene match: 8. Germline CDR1 reads MDHEN; CDR2 reads SYDVKM. CDR3 nucleotides: TGTGCCAGCAGCACCACGGGGGGTGACTACGAGCAGTACTTC. This encodes CASSTTGGDYEQYF.

The V and J genes are TRBV20-1 and TRBJ1-1; no firm D call. The germline V and J ends were trimmed by 0 bases and 11 bases, with 10 bases remaining between them. Germline CDR1 reads DFQATT; CDR2 reads SNEGSKA (reference sequence). The CDR3 length is 11 residues. CDR3 in amino acids: CSARDGGWAFF. DNA for the CDR3: TGCAGTGCTAGAGATGGCGGTTGGGCTTTCTTT.